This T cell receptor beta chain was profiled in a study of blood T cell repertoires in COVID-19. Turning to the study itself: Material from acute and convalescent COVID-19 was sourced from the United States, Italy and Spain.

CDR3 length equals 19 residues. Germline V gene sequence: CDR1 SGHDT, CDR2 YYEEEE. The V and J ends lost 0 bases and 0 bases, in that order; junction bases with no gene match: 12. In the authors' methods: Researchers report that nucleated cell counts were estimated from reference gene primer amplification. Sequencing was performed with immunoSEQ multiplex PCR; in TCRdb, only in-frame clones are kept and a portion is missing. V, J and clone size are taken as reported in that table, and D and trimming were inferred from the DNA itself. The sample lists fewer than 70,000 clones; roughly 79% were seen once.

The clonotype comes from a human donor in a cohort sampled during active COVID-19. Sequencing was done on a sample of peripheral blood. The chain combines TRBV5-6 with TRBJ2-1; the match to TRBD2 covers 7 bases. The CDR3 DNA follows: TGTGCCAGCAGCTTGGCCAAGGGGATGGGGGGGTTCTCCTACAATGAGCAGTTCTTC. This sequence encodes CASSLAKGMGGFSYNEQFF.